Presented here are 7 T cell receptor beta chains from one specimen sequenced in a study of Ad26.COV2.S vaccination and SARS-CoV-2 variants. The treatment denotes: about 20 received Ad26.COV2.S at low or high dose, single or two shots; about 5 received placebo; per-sample allocation not given. Each sample was drawn 63 days after the first injection (of vaccine or placebo). Libraries were prepared by immunoSEQ multiplex PCR; TCRdb keeps only in-frame clonotypes and omits some of them. The table has some 480,000 clones, roughly nine tenths seen once. Sequencing used peripheral blood, obtained in a trial of Ad26.COV2.S vaccine versus placebo. These receptors were obtained from a person between 18 and 65 years old who received the Ad26.COV2.S COVID-19 vaccine or a placebo.

The table lists this clone with a count of one. This chain links TRBV6-6 with TRBJ1-2; D gene ambiguous. V lost 8 bases and J lost 11, with 27 bases in between. This CDR3 is built from 15 residues. Germline CDR1 MNHNY, CDR2 SVGAGI (reference sequence). CDR3 coding DNA: TGTGCCAGCCAAATAAATACCCAGAGCCGCACACCTTACACCTTC. This codes for CASQINTQSRTPYTF.

This chain links TRBV5-6 with TRBJ1-3, with 7 bases that match TRBD1. The CDR3 sequence is 16 residues long. The germline V gene encodes CDR1 SGHDT and CDR2 YYEEEE. Trimming at V came to 1 base and at J to 0 bases, leaving 4 bases not matched to a gene. CDR3: CASSLMDRNSGNTIYF. In DNA, the CDR3 is TGTGCCAGCAGCTTGATGGACAGGAACTCTGGAAACACCATATATTTT.

The J gene is TRBJ2-5, the V gene TRBV6-5, with 14 bases that match TRBD2. The CDR3 sequence is 14 residues long. V trimming: 10 bases; J trimming: 5 bases; junction bases outside the gene matches: 6. Germline CDR1 and CDR2: MNHEY and SVGAGI. The DNA of the CDR3 is TGTGCCACTATGACTAGCGGGAGGGTGGAGACCCAGTACTTC. Amino acids: CATMTSGRVETQYF.

The J gene is TRBJ2-2, the V gene TRBV11-3, with 12 bases identical to TRBD2. The CDR3 is 15 amino acids. CDR1 is SGHNT and CDR2 is YENEEA in the germline V gene. V dropped 5 bases and J dropped 7; count of bases not matched to a gene: 5. CDR3 sequence reads: CASSPTSGSVGELFF. The DNA of the CDR3 is TGTGCCAGCAGCCCGACTAGCGGGAGTGTCGGGGAGCTGTTTTTT. The complete variable domain, with remaining parts taken from reference TRBV11-3 and TRBJ2-2, reads EAGVVQSPRYKIIEKKQPVAFWCNPISGHNTLYWYLQNLGQGPELLIRYENEEAVDDSQLPKDRFSAERLKGVDSTLKIQPAELGDSAVYLCASSPTSGSVGELFFGEGSRLTVL.

This clone was found a few times. This chain uses TRBV7-9 with TRBJ2-7; D call uncertain. Germline V CDR1 and CDR2: SEHNR, FQNEAQ (reference sequence). CDR3 length: 12 residues. The V end lost 5 bases, the J end lost 3 bases, and 8 bases lay between the germline ends. CDR3 in DNA: TGTGCCAGCAGCGGGCCCAACTACGAGCAGTACTTC. Amino acids: CASSGPNYEQYF.

This chain links TRBV7-9 with TRBJ1-2; D is ambiguous. The length of the CDR3 is 15 residues. The germline gives CDR1 SEHNR, CDR2 FQNEAQ (reference sequence). Trimming shortened V by 1 base and J by 1 base, and 10 bases separated the two germline ends. Here the CDR3 DNA reads TGTGCCAGCAGCTTAGGGCAGGTTAATAACTATGGCTACACCTTC. This encodes CASSLGQVNNYGYTF.

This chain joins TRBV30 and TRBJ1-2; D perhaps matches TRBD1 (5 bases). The CDR3 has 13 residues. Per germline, CDR1 GTSNPN and CDR2 SVGIG (reference sequence). V gave up 2 bases and J gave up 7 bases, with 14 bases separating them. The CDR3 here is CAWSNPRVSGYTF. In DNA, the CDR3 is TGTGCCTGGAGTAACCCCAGGGTTTCTGGCTACACCTTC.